These 21 T cell receptor beta chains came from one sample sequenced in a study of T cell changes during pregnancy in multiple sclerosis. TCRdb keeps only in-frame clones here, not all; method: immunoSEQ multiplex PCR. Among tens of thousands of clones listed, roughly 90% were seen once. Material: peripheral blood, obtained in the third trimester of pregnancy. All receptors derive from a female donor in good health, enrolled as a control in a pregnancy study.

The chain couples TRBV6-1 to TRBJ1-5; D unresolved. CDR1 and CDR2 from the germline V gene are MNHNS and SASEGT. This CDR3 contains 15 residues. V lost 4 bases and J 6 bases, leaving 16 bases between the germline ends. This chain's CDR3 is CASSALDGKGQPQHF. The DNA of the CDR3 is TGTGCCAGCAGTGCTTTAGACGGGAAAGGTCAGCCCCAGCATTTT.

The chain is built from TRBV7-2 and TRBJ2-3; 8 bases are shared with TRBD2. The length of the CDR3 is 14 residues. In germline, CDR1 is SGHTA, CDR2 FQGNSA. Trimming took 7 bases from V and 6 from J; bases not matched to a gene: 9. The CDR3 sequence is CASNLGREGDTQYF. The DNA of the CDR3 is TGTGCCAGCAACCTAGGACGGGAGGGCGATACGCAGTATTTT.

This rearrangement joins TRBV7-9 to TRBJ2-7, with D possibly TRBD2 on 6 matching bases. The CDR3 contains 16 residues. Germline lookup yields CDR1 SEHNR and CDR2 FQNEAQ (reference sequence). Trimming removed 5 bases at V and 5 bases at J, with 22 bases between. In DNA, the CDR3 is TGTGCCAGCAGCACCTCCGGGAGAATCCCACTACACGAGCAGTACTTC. Amino acid sequence: CASSTSGRIPLHEQYF.

CDR3 DNA sequence: TGTGCCAGCAGTTTTACAGGTGGGATCTATGGCTACACCTTC. Translation: CASSFTGGIYGYTF. The chain recombines TRBV28 with TRBJ1-2; perhaps TRBD1 as D (5 bases). The V gene's germline CDR1 is MDHEN and CDR2 SYDVKM. The CDR3 covers 14 residues. V lost 3 bases and J 4 bases, leaving 12 bases between the germline ends.

V gene TRBV27 combines with J gene TRBJ1-2; D remains unclear. V was trimmed by 0 bases and J by 5 bases, leaving 7 bases between them. The CDR3 consists of 13 residues. Germline V gives CDR1 MNHEY, CDR2 SMNVEV (reference sequence). The CDR3 coding sequence is TGTGCCAGCAGTTTATCGGCATTTTATGGCTACACCTTC. Translated, it gives CASSLSAFYGYTF.

The chain combines TRBV6-5 with TRBJ1-2, with 7 bases fitting TRBD1. Germline V gene lookup returns CDR1 MNHEY and CDR2 SVGAGI. The V and J ends lost 7 bases and 8 bases, in that order; junction bases with no gene match: 4. The CDR3 is 11 residues long. The CDR3 DNA reads TGTGCCAGCAAGGGGGCTCTCGGCTACACCTTC. The encoded protein is CASKGALGYTF.

The V and J genes are TRBV27 and TRBJ1-4; 7 bases map to TRBD1. Germline assignment: CDR1 MNHEY and CDR2 SMNVEV (reference sequence). Trimming took 3 bases from V and 8 from J; bases not matched to a gene: 9. The CDR3 sequence is 15 residues long. The CDR3 sequence is CASSLGRGFREKLFF. CDR3 coding DNA: TGTGCCAGCAGTTTGGGCAGGGGGTTTAGGGAAAAACTGTTTTTT.

The chain links TRBV4-2 to TRBJ2-1; 8 bases map to TRBD2. The V segment lost 0 bases and the J segment 4 bases; nucleotides outside the gene matches: 5. Per the germline V gene, CDR1 is LGHNA and CDR2 is YNFKEQ. The CDR3 has 16 amino acids. The CDR3, as DNA: TGTGCCAGCAGCCAAGAGGTCCGCGGGGGGTACAATGAGCAGTTCTTC. This gives the protein CASSQEVRGGYNEQFF.

The chain combines TRBV18 with TRBJ2-3; 9 bases map to TRBD2. The CDR3 contains 14 residues. Germline assignment: CDR1 KGHSH and CDR2 LQKENI. J lost 2 bases, V lost 7 bases, and 4 bases had no gene match. The CDR3 bases are TGTGCCAGCTTAGGACTAGCGACCACAGATACGCAGTATTTT. Amino acid sequence: CASLGLATTDTQYF.

The chain links TRBV6-5 to TRBJ1-1; tentatively, D is TRBD1 (5 bases). Germline lookup yields CDR1 MNHEY and CDR2 SVGAGI. Trimming cost V 8 bases and J 2 bases, with 15 bases left between them. There are 14 residues in the CDR3. CDR3 protein: CASGGVSANTEAFF. The CDR3 coding sequence is TGTGCCAGCGGGGGGGTTTCCGCTAACACTGAAGCTTTCTTT.

The V call is TRBV6-5, the J call TRBJ1-2; a possible D gene is TRBD1 (6 bases). Germline V gene sequence: CDR1 MNHEY, CDR2 SVGAGI. Trimming pared 6 bases from V and 0 bases from J, leaving 11 bases between. The CDR3 loop spans 14 amino acids. In DNA, the CDR3 is TGTGCCAGCAGGCCAGGGGACCCTAACTATGGCTACACCTTC. It codes for CASRPGDPNYGYTF.

The chain links TRBV11-3 to TRBJ2-1; D is uncertain. CDR3 length: 14 residues. The germline V and J ends were trimmed by 4 bases and 0 bases, with 7 bases remaining between them. Germline V lookup: CDR1 SGHNT, CDR2 YENEEA. The CDR3 spells CASSYSYSYNEQFF. The CDR3 nucleotides are TGTGCCAGCAGCTACTCGTACTCCTACAATGAGCAGTTCTTC.

The V gene is TRBV4-2, the J gene TRBJ2-1; D is unclear. The V end lost 0 bases, the J end lost 0 bases, and 9 bases lay between the germline ends. This CDR3 region has 16 residues. Per the germline V gene, CDR1 is LGHNA and CDR2 is YNFKEQ. CDR3: CASSQEGGGSYNEQFF. CDR3 bases: TGTGCCAGCAGCCAAGAAGGTGGCGGCTCCTACAATGAGCAGTTCTTC.

This chain links TRBV2 with TRBJ2-1; D perhaps matches TRBD2 (5 bases). The CDR3 is 15 residues long. The germline V and J ends were trimmed by 4 bases and 0 bases, with 10 bases remaining between them. In germline, CDR1 is SNHLY, CDR2 FYNNEI. This chain's CDR3 is CASSAEGRSYNEQFF. The DNA of the CDR3 is TGTGCCAGCAGTGCAGAGGGCCGCTCCTACAATGAGCAGTTCTTC. The full variable domain, its missing parts supplied by reference TRBV2 and TRBJ2-1, is EPEVTQTPSHQVTQMGQEVILRCVPISNHLYFYWYRQILGQKVEFLVSFYNNEISEKSEIFDDQFSVERPDGSNFTLKIRSTKLEDSAMYFCASSAEGRSYNEQFFGPGTRLTVL.

The chain carries TRBV18 and TRBJ1-6; 7 bases map to TRBD1. Germline CDR1 reads KGHSH; CDR2 reads LQKENI. The CDR3 consists of 16 residues. J lost 7 bases, V lost 2 bases, and 8 bases had no gene match. Written as DNA, the CDR3 is TGTGCCAGCTCACCAAATCCCGGGACAGTGAATTCACCCCTCCACTTT. It codes for CASSPNPGTVNSPLHF.

The chain has TRBV25-1 and TRBJ1-4, with 7 bases identical to TRBD1. The CDR3 runs 14 residues. The germline V gene encodes CDR1 MGHDK and CDR2 SYGVNS. The junction had 5 bases not matched to a gene; V was cut back by 5 bases and J by 5 bases. CDR3 sequence (DNA): TGTGCCAGCAGTCCCGGGACAGCGAATGAAAAACTGTTTTTT. This codes for CASSPGTANEKLFF.

V and J are TRBV7-2 and TRBJ1-4, with 9 bases that match TRBD1. This CDR3 is 14 amino acids long. Germline CDR1 and CDR2: SGHTA and FQGNSA. V was clipped by 5 bases and J by 5 bases; unmatched bases: 3. The CDR3 loop reads CASSPDRGNEKLFF. In DNA form, the CDR3 reads TGTGCCAGCAGCCCGGACAGGGGAAATGAAAAACTGTTTTTT.

J is TRBJ2-2 and V is TRBV11-3; maybe TRBD1 (6 bases). Per the germline V gene, CDR1 is SGHNT and CDR2 is YENEEA. With 4 bases removed from V and 4 bases from J, the gap between germline ends came to 13 bases. The CDR3 consists of 15 residues. The CDR3 DNA is TGTGCCAGCAGCTCCGAATTGACAGGCACCGGGGAGCTGTTTTTT. Its protein product is CASSSELTGTGELFF.

This clone was seen just once. The chain joins TRBV5-4 to TRBJ2-5, with 7 bases identical to TRBD1. Germline lookup yields CDR1 SGHNT and CDR2 YYREEE (reference sequence). The CDR3 has 16 amino acids. The V segment lost 4 bases and the J segment 0 bases; nucleotides outside the gene matches: 9. This chain's CDR3 is CASSLQQGMYQETQYF. The CDR3 region has the DNA TGTGCCAGCAGCCTACAACAGGGGATGTACCAAGAGACCCAGTACTTC.

The chain has TRBV25-1 and TRBJ1-2; 7 bases fit TRBD1. After removal of 8 bases from V and 4 bases from J, the junction contained 7 bases not matched to a gene. Germline values: CDR1 MGHDK, CDR2 SYGVNS. This CDR3 spans 13 amino acids. The CDR3 sequence: CASSKGTAYGYTF. CDR3 nucleotide sequence: TGTGCCAGCTCGAAAGGGACAGCCTATGGCTACACCTTC.

The chain couples TRBV19 to TRBJ2-3; the D gene is possibly TRBD2 (5 bases). Germline CDR1 LNHDA, CDR2 SQIVND (reference sequence). Trimming took off 3 bases at V and 1 base at J, with 17 bases between the two ends. The CDR3 is 17 residues long. In DNA, the CDR3 is TGTGCCAGTAGTATTATATGGACGGAGGTACGCACAGATACGCAGTATTTT. Amino acids: CASSIIWTEVRTDTQYF.